This entry describes one T cell receptor beta chain. This sample was included in a study of patients and donors after allogeneic stem cell transplantation. Germline V lookup: CDR1 ENHRY, CDR2 SYGVKD. J gave up 3 bases and V 2 bases, and 3 bases lay outside the gene matches. The CDR3 has 15 residues. Each CDR3 protein is one row after TCRdb ran MiXCR on the RT-PCR reads. The sample has under 200,000 distinct CDR3 sequences, approximately 31% seen once. The chain has TRBV10-3 and TRBJ2-7; 11 bases are shared with TRBD2. This TCR was recovered from a human donor who was either an allogeneic HSCT recipient or a stem cell or donor lymphocyte infusion donor (not recorded which). It is not recorded whose cells these are; they may come from a transplant donor. Source material: blood, either unsorted or a sorted T cell fraction (not recorded which). CDR3 amino acids: CAISEILAGDYEQYF. In DNA, the CDR3 is TGTGCCATCAGTGAGATACTAGCGGGAGACTACGAGCAGTACTTC.